This T cell receptor (beta chain) is drawn from a study of monozygotic twins with cystic fibrosis. General study results and limits: Monozygotic CF twin pairs shared significantly more nucleotide-identical clonotypes than unrelated CF individuals did.

The repertoire was sequenced with immunoSEQ multiplex PCR; TCRdb's copy has only in-frame clones and lacks some. The table records about 30,000 clones, around four fifths of them present only once. Germline lookup yields CDR1 MDHEN and CDR2 SYDVKM. V lost 6 bases to trimming and J lost 0 bases, with 18 bases between them. The CDR3 consists of 16 residues. Only one count was recorded for this clone. Its antigen remains unidentified. This receptor was obtained from a girl aged 2 to 10 with cystic fibrosis. This chain links TRBV28 with TRBJ2-7; D may be TRBD1 (6 bases). The material sequenced was blood. The DNA for the CDR3 is TGTGCCAGCAGCCGAAGTACCATGGGACACTCCTACGAGCAGTACTTC. Translation gives CASSRSTMGHSYEQYF.